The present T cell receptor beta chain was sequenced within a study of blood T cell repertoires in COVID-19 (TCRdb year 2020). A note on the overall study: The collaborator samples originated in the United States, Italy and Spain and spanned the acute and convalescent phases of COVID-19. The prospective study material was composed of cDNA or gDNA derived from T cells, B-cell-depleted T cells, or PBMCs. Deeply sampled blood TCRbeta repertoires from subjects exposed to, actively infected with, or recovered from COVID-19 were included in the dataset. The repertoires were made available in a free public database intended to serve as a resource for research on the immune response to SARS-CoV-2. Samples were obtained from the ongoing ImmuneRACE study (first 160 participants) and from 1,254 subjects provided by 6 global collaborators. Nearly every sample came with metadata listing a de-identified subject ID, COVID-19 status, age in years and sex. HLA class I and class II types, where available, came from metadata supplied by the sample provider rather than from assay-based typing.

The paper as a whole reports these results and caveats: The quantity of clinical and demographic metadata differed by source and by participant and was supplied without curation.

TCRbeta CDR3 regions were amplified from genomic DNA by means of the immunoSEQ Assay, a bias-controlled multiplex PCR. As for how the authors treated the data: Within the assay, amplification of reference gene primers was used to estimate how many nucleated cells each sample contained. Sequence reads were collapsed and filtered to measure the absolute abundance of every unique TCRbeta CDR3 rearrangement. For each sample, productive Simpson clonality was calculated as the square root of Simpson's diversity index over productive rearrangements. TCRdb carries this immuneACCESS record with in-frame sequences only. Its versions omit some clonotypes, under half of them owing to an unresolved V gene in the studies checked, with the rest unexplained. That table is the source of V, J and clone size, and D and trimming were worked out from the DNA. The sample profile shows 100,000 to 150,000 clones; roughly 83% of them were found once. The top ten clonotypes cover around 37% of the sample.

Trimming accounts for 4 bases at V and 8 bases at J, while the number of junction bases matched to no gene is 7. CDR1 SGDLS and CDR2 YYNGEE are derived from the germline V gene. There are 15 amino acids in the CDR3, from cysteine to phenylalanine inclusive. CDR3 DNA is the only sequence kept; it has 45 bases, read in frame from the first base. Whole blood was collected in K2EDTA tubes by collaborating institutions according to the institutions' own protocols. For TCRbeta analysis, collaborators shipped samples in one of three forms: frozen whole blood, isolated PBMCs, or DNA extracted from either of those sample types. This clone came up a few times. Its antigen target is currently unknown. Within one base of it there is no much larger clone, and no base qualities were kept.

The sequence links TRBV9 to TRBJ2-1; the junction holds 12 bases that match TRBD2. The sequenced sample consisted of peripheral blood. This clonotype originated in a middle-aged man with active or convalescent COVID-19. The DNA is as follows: TGTGCCAGCAGCAGACGACTAGCGGGGGTGGATGAGCAGTTCTTC. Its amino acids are CASSRRLAGVDEQFF.